This T cell receptor (beta chain) was recorded in a study of blood T cell repertoires in COVID-19. Study as a whole: Material from acute and convalescent COVID-19 was sourced from the United States, Italy and Spain. Nucleic acid was either cDNA or gDNA, and it came from T cells, B-cell-depleted T cells, or PBMCs.

In the study's own analysis: Amplification of reference gene primers was used by the study to estimate nucleated cell counts. Measured with immunoSEQ multiplex PCR; TCRdb has only the in-frame clones, and not every one. V and J calls and clone size follow that table, whereas D and trimming were derived from the DNA. The data hold a few hundred thousand clones, with almost 85% observed a single time. The CDR3 loop spans 13 amino acids. Germline CDR1 is GTSNPN and CDR2 is SVGIG (reference sequence). Deletions cut 1 base from V and 7 bases from J, with 11 bases between. Material for sequencing was peripheral blood. The sequence derives from a man aged 45-65 years with active or convalescent COVID-19. The V call is TRBV30, the J call TRBJ2-1; TRBD2 might be the D (6 bases). CDR3 sequence: CAWSGLVGNEQFF. As DNA, the CDR3 is TGTGCCTGGAGTGGACTAGTGGGAAATGAGCAGTTCTTC.